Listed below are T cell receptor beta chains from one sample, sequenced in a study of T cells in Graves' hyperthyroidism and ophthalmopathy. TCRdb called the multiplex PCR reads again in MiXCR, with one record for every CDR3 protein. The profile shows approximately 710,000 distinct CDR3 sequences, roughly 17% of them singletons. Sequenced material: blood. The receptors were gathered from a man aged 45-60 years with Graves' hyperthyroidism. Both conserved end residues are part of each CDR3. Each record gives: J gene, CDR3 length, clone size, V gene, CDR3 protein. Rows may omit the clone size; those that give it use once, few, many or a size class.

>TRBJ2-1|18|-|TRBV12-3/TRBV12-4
CASSPRLAGGPFGSEQFF
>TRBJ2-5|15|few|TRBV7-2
CASSFRTSGQETQHF
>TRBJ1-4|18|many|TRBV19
CATSTWTGGLATNEKLFF
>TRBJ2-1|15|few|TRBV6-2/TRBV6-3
CASSYSIGRYNEQFF
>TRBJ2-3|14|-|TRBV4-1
CASSHPGGTDTQYF
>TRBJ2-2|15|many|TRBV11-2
CASSFSGRSTGELFF
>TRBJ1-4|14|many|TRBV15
CATSSWEPLEKLFF
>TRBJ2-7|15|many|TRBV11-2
CASSLEAGKIYEQYF
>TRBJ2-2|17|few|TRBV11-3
CASSTDPGLAGVRELFF
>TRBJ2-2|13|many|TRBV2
CASSGITNGELFF
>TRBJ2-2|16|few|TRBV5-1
CASSFLAGINTGELFF